This T cell receptor (beta chain) is drawn from a study of blood T cells in healthy people across ages. Study-level findings and limits: Estimates of total diversity, which came from one million sequenced T cells, were considered to be underestimates. No one knew whether donors had CMV, which possibly confounded expanded clonotype changes.

The use of a sample-barcoded 5' primer and a J-beta primer mix characterized a second PCR of roughly 6 to 11 cycles. There were at least 2.5 million CDR3-containing paired-end reads obtained from each sample. Via MiXCR, TCRdb re-called the 5' RACE reads, giving one row per CDR3 protein. The table lists 600,000 or so distinct CDR3 sequences, around 31% of them singletons. The CDR3 consists of 13 residues. Trimming pared 0 bases from V and 4 bases from J, leaving 6 bases between. Germline V gene data show CDR1 as LGHDT and CDR2 as YNNKEL (reference sequence). Comment on this clonotype: What it binds is unknown.

This clonotype was obtained from a woman aged 80 or over in good health. The sample comprised blood. This rearrangement joins TRBV3-1 to TRBJ1-1; D is uncertain. CDR3 nucleotides: TGTGCCAGCAGCCAAGAAGAGTCCACTGAAGCTTTCTTT. It codes for CASSQEESTEAFF.